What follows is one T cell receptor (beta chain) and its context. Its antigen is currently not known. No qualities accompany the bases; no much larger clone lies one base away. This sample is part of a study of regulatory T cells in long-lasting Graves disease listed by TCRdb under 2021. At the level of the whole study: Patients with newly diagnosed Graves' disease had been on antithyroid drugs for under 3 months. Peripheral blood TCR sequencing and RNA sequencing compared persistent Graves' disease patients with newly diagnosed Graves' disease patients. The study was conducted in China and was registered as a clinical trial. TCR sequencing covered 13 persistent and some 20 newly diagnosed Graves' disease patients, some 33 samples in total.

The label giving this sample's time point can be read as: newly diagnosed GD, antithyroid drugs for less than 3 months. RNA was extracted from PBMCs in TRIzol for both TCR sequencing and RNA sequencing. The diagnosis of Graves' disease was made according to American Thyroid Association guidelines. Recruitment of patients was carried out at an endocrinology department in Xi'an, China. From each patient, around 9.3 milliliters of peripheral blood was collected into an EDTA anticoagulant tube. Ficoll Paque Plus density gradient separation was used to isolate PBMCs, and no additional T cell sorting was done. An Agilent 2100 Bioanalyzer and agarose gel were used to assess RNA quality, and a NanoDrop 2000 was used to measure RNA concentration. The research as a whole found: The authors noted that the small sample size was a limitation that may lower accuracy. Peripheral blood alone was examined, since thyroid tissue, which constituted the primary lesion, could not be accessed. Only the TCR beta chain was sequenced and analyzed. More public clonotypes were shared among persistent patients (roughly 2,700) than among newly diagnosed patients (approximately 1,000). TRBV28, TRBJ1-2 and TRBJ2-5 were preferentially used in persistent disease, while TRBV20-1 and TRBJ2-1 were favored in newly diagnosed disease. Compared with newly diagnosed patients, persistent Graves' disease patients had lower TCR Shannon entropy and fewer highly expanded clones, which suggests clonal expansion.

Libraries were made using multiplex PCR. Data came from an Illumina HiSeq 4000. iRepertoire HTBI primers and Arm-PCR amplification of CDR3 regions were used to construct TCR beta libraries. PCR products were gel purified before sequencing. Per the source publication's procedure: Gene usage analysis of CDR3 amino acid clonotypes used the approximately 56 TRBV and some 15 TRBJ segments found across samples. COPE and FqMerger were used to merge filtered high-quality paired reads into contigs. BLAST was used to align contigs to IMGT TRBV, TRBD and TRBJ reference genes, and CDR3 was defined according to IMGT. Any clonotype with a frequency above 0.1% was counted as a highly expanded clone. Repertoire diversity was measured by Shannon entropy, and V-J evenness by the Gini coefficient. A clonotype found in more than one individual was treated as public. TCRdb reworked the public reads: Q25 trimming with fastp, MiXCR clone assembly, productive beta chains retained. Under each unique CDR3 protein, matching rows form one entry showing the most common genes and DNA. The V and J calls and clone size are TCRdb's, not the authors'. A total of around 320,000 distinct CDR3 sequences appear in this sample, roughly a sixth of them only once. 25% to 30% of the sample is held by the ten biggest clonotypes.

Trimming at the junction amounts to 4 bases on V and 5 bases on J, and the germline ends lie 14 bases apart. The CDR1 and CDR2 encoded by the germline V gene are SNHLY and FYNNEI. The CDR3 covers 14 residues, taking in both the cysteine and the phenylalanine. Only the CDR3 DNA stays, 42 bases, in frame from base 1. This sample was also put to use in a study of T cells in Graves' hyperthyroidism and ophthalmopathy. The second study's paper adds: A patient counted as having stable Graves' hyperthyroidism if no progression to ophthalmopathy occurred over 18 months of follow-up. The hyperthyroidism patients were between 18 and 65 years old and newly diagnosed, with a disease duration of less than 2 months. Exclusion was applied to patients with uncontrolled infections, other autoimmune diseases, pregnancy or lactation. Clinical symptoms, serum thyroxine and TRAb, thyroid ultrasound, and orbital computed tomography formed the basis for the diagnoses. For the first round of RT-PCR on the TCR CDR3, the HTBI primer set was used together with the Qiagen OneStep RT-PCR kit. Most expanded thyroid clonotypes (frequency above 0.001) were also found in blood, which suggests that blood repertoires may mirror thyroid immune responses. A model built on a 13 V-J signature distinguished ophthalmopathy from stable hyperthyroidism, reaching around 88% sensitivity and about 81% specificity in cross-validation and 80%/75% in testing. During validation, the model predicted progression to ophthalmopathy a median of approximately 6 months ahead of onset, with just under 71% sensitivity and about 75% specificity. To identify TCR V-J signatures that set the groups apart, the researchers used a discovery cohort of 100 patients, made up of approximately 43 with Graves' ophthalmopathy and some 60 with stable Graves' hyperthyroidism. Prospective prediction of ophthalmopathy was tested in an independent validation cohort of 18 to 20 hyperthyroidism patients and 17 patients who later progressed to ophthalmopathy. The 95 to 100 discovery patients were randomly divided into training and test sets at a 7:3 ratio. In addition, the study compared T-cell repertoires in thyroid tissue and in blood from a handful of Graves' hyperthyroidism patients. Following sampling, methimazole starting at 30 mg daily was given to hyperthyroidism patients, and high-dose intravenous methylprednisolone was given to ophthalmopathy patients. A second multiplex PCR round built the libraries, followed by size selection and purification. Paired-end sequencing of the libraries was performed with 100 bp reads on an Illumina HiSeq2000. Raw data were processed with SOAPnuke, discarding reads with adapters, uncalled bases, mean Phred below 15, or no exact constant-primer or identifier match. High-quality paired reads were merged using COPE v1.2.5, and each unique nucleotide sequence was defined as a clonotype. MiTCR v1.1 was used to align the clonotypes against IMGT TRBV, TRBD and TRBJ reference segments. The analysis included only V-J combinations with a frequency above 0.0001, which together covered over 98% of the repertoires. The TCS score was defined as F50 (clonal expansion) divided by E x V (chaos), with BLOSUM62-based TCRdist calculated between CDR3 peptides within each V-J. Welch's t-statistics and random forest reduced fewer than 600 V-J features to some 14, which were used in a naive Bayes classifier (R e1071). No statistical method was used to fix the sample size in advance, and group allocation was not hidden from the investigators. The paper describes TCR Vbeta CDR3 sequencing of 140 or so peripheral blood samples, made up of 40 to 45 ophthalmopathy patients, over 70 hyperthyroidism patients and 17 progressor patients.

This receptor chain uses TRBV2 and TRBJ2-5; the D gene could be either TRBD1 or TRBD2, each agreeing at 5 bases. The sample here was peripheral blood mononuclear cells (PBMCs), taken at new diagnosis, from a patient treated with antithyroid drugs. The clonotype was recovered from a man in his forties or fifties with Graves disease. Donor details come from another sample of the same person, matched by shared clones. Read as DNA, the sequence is TGTGCCAGCAGTGGGGTAGGGGAGTACGAGACCCAGTACTTC. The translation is CASSGVGEYETQYF.